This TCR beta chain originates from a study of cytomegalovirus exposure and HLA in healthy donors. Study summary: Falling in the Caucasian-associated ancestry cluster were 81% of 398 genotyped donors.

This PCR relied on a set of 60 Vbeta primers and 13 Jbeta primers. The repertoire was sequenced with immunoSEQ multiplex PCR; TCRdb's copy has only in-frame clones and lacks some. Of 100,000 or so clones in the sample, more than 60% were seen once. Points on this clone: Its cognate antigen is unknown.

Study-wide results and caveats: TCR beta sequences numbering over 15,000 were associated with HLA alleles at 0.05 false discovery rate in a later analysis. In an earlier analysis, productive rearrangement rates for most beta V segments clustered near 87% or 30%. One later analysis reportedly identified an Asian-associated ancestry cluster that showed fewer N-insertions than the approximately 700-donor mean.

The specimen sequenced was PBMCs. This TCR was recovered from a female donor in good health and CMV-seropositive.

The CDR3 coding sequence is TGTGCCAGCAGCCGGGGGGACCCCCAAATGAATACGCAGTATTTT. Protein: CASSRGDPQMNTQYF. The gene calls are TRBV7-2 and TRBJ2-3; TRBD2 aligns across 7 bases. Trimming cost V 5 bases and J 7 bases; bases outside gene matches: 12. The CDR3 is 15 amino acids. Germline CDR1 is SGHTA and CDR2 is FQGNSA.